The sequence of this T cell receptor (beta chain) was determined in a study of blood T cell repertoires in COVID-19. The wider study: Acute and convalescent COVID-19 specimens originated in the United States, Italy and Spain. T cells, B-cell-depleted T cells, or PBMCs supplied cDNA or gDNA.

The V end was cut by 0 bases, the J end by 1 base, with 12 bases between. CDR1 and CDR2 from the germline V gene are ENHRY and SYGVKD. The CDR3 contains 16 residues. Original methodology: Estimation of nucleated cell counts was performed using reference gene primer amplification. Method: immunoSEQ multiplex PCR; TCRdb's copy keeps in-frame clones and lacks some. That table is the source of V, J and clone size, and D and trimming were worked out from the DNA. The sample lists about 91,000 clones, more than 70% occurring once. The chain joins TRBV10-3 to TRBJ2-5; maybe TRBD1 (5 bases). Sequenced input: peripheral blood. This sequence originates from a woman of 80 years or more with active COVID-19. The chain's CDR3 is CAISESLGHLQETQYF. In DNA, the CDR3 is TGTGCCATCAGTGAGTCTCTTGGACACCTCCAAGAGACCCAGTACTTC.